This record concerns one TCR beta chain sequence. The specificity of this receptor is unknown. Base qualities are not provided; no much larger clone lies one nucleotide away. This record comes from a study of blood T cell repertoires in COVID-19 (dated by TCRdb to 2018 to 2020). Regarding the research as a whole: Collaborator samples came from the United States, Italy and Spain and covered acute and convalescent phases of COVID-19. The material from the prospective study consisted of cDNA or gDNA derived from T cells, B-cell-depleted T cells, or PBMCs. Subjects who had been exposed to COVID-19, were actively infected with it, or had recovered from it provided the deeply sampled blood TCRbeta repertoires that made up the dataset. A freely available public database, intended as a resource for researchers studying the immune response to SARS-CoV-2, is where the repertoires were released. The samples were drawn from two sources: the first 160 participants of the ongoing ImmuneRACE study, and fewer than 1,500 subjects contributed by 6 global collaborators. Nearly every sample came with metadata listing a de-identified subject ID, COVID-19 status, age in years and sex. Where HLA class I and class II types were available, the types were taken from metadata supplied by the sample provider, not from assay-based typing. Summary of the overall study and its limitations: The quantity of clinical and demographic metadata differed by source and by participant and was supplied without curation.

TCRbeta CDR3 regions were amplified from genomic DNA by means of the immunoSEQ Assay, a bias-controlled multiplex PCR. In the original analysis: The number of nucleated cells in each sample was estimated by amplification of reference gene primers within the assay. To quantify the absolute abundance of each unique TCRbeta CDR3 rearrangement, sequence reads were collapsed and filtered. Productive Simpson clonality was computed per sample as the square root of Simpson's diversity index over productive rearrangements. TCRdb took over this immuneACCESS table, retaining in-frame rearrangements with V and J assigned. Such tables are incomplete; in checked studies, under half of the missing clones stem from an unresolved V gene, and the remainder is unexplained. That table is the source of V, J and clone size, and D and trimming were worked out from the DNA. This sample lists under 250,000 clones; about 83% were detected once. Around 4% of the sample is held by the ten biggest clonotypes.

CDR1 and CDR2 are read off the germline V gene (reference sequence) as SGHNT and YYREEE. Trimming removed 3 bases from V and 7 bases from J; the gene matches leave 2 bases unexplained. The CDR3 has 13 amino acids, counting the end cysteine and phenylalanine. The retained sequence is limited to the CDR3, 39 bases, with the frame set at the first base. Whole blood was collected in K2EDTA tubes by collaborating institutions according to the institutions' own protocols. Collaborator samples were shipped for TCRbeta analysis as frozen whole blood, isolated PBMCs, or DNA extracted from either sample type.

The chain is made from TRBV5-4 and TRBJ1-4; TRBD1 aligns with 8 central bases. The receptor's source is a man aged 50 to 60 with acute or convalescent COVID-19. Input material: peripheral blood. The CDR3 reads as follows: CASSSQGGEKLFF. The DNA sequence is TGTGCCAGCAGCTCACAGGGGGGTGAAAAACTGTTTTTT.